Shown below are 14 T cell receptor beta chains from a single sample sequenced in a study of blood T cell repertoires in COVID-19. Only in-frame clones appear in the TCRdb table, and some are missing; sequencing was by immunoSEQ multiplex PCR. The sample lists about 330,000 clones; roughly nine tenths were seen once. Sequencing was done on a sample of PBMCs or T cells enriched from blood (not recorded which). These receptor sequences come from a woman in her twenties or thirties who had recovered from COVID-19.

In its sample, this clone was seen once. The rearrangement joins TRBV21-1 to TRBJ1-2; TRBD1, the table's D call, lacks a check against the DNA. TRBV21-1 is a recognized pseudogene. CDR3 length: 15 residues. The CDR3 here is CASSKDTGTVSGYTF. The CDR3 DNA follows: TGTGCCAGCAGCAAAGATACGGGGACAGTGAGTGGCTACACCTTC.

V and J are TRBV6-1 and TRBJ2-2; D perhaps matches TRBD2 (7 bases). The CDR3 extends over 14 amino acids. The V end lost 0 bases, the J end lost 6 bases, and 8 bases lay between the germline ends. Germline CDR1 and CDR2: MNHNS and SASEGT. The CDR3 region is CASSEARGPGELFF. The CDR3 region has the DNA TGTGCCAGCAGTGAAGCGCGGGGGCCCGGGGAGCTGTTTTTT.

Concerning this clone: A junction boundary mismatches the germline segment, possibly from a read error. The CDR3 loop is CASRYAGGDAQYF. Written as DNA, the CDR3 is TGTGCCAGCAGGTACGCCGGGGGAGATGCGCAGTATTTT. The chain combines TRBV7-9 with TRBJ2-3; the D gene is possibly TRBD2 (6 bases). Germline V gene lookup returns CDR1 SEHNR and CDR2 FQNEAQ (reference sequence). This CDR3 spans 13 amino acids.

The J gene is TRBJ1-4, the V gene TRBV29-1; D is possibly TRBD1 (6 bases). V was pared by 7 bases and J by 5 bases, with 11 bases between. Germline CDR1 is SQVTM and CDR2 is ANQGSEA. This CDR3 is 12 amino acids long. This CDR3 reads CSGGGPNEKLFF. The CDR3 nucleotides are TGCAGCGGGGGGGGCCCAAATGAAAAACTGTTTTTT.

This rearrangement joins TRBV7-9 to TRBJ2-7; D is perhaps TRBD2 (5 bases). Germline V gene data show CDR1 as SEHNR and CDR2 as FQNEAQ (reference sequence). The V end lost 7 bases, the J end lost 0 bases, and 19 bases lay between the germline ends. The CDR3 covers 16 residues. DNA for the CDR3: TGTGCCAGCACCGACTACGTTGGCAGCAGCTCCTACGAGCAGTACTTC. Translating gives CASTDYVGSSSYEQYF.

V is TRBV15 and J is TRBJ1-5, with 7 bases matching TRBD1. This CDR3 spans 12 amino acids. V was pared by 3 bases and J by 11 bases, with 4 bases of the junction left unmatched. Germline CDR1 is LNHNV and CDR2 is YYDKDF (reference sequence). CDR3 sequence reads: CATSRQTGTQHF. The CDR3 nucleotides are TGTGCCACCAGCAGGCAGACAGGGACCCAGCATTTT.

The chain carries TRBV5-1 and TRBJ2-3; unclear D gene. The ends were cut back, 4 bases at V and 2 bases at J, with 14 bases in the middle. Germline V gives CDR1 SGHRS, CDR2 YFSETQ. The CDR3 is 15 residues long. The CDR3 DNA sequence: TGCGCCAGCAGCCCGGGTTTAGTCGTCACAGATACGCAGTATTTT. Its translation: CASSPGLVVTDTQYF.

CDR3 loop: CASSEALRLDRKETQYF. The CDR3 coding sequence is TGTGCCAGCAGTGAAGCGCTCCGCTTGGACAGAAAAGAGACCCAGTACTTC. The chain uses TRBV2 and TRBJ2-5; D is possibly TRBD1 (6 bases). Germline V gene lookup returns CDR1 SNHLY and CDR2 FYNNEI. This CDR3 contains 17 residues. The V end was cut by 0 bases, the J end by 3 bases, with 17 bases between.

The J gene is TRBJ2-7, the V gene TRBV2, with 10 bases identical to TRBD2. Germline lookup yields CDR1 SNHLY and CDR2 FYNNEI. The CDR3 consists of 17 residues. V was clipped by 5 bases and J by 4 bases; unmatched bases: 14. In nucleotides, the CDR3 is TGTGCCAGCAGTTTTTACCCCGGGACTAGCGTACGGTACGAGCAGTACTTC. It specifies CASSFYPGTSVRYEQYF. The complete variable domain, with remaining parts taken from reference TRBV2 and TRBJ2-7, reads EPEVTQTPSHQVTQMGQEVILRCVPISNHLYFYWYRQILGQKVEFLVSFYNNEISEKSEIFDDQFSVERPDGSNFTLKIRSTKLEDSAMYFCASSFYPGTSVRYEQYFGPGTRLTVT.

In DNA, the CDR3 is TGTGCCAGCAGTTTTTCCCCAGGCCTGGGTGCTCTGGATCAGCCCCAGCATTTT. This translates into CASSFSPGLGALDQPQHF. The rearrangement joins TRBV28 to TRBJ1-5; D not certain. The CDR3 sequence is 18 residues long. Germline V gene data show CDR1 as MDHEN and CDR2 as SYDVKM. With 3 bases removed from V and 5 bases from J, the gap between germline ends came to 23 bases.

There are a few counts of this clone. J is TRBJ1-2 and V is TRBV5-8; 7 nucleotides agree with TRBD1. This CDR3 region has 14 residues. J lost 6 bases, V lost 5 bases, and 10 bases had no gene match. Germline V CDR1 and CDR2: SGHTS, YDEGEE. The CDR3 protein is CASREDDRENGYTF. CDR3 sequence (DNA): TGTGCCAGCAGAGAAGACGACAGGGAAAATGGCTACACCTTC.

On this clone itself: One end of the junction does not line up with germline, which may come from a read error. V usage is TRBV6-1 and J usage is TRBJ1-6, with D unclear. Per the germline V gene, CDR1 is MNHNS and CDR2 is SASEGT. The CDR3 is made up of 15 amino acids. CDR3 sequence: CASREGSSYNSPLHF. For the CDR3, the DNA is TGTGCCAGCAGGGAAGGGAGCTCCTATAATTCACCCCTCCACTTT.

This clone has just one count. The CDR3 DNA is TGTGCCAGCAGCACTACGGGGGGAGTGCACACCGGGGAGCTGTTTTTT. As protein: CASSTTGGVHTGELFF. The chain carries TRBV28 and TRBJ2-2, with TRBD2 identical over 7 bases. The J segment lost 3 bases and the V segment lost 6 bases, leaving 10 bases of the junction unmatched. Germline CDR1 reads MDHEN; CDR2 reads SYDVKM. The CDR3 totals 16 residues.

V is TRBV7-6 and J is TRBJ1-6; D not certain. This CDR3 contains 19 residues. Germline V gene sequence: CDR1 SGHVS, CDR2 FNYEAQ. V shed 5 bases and J shed 5 bases, with 25 bases lying between them. The CDR3 DNA sequence: TGTGCCAGCAGCGCGACCCCTATGGAGAATTCATTGAATAATTCACCCCTCCACTTT. Protein: CASSATPMENSLNNSPLHF.